The rows below give T cell receptor beta chains drawn from one sample of a study of T-cell reconstitution after alpha-beta-depleted transplantation in children. TCRdb recomputed calls from the PCR reads with MiXCR, one row per CDR3 protein. This sample has a few hundred thousand distinct CDR3 sequences; roughly a tenth occur once, and the top ten carry about 4.8%. The source was PBMCs from the stem cell graft donor, collected from the stem cell graft. The receptors stem from a human donor who donated a stem cell graft to a child with SCID. The CDR3 runs from the conserved cysteine through the conserved F or W. D genes are given only for firm matches. The size field is filled for only some rows; it gives once, few, many or a size class.

j_call: TRBJ2-5; v_call: TRBV11-2; clone_size: many; d_call: NA; cdr3_nt: TGTGCCAGCAGCTTAGCGTTTTCCCCCGGCCAAGAGACCCAGTACTTC; cdr3_aa: CASSLAFSPGQETQYF
j_call: TRBJ2-1; v_call: TRBV2; clone_size: many; d_call: NA; cdr3_nt: TGTGCCAGCAGTGTCGGTGAGACTCATGAGCAGTTCTTC; cdr3_aa: CASSVGETHEQFF
j_call: TRBJ2-1; v_call: TRBV3-1; clone_size: few; d_call: NA; cdr3_nt: TGTGCCAGCAGCAGAGATAATGAGCAGTTCTTC; cdr3_aa: CASSRDNEQFF
j_call: TRBJ1-4; v_call: TRBV7-9; clone_size: many; d_call: NA; cdr3_nt: TGTGCCAGCAGTTCAGACGGGGCCTTTAATGAAAAACTGTTTTTT; cdr3_aa: CASSSDGAFNEKLFF
j_call: TRBJ1-1; v_call: TRBV5-6; clone_size: many; d_call: TRBD1; cdr3_nt: TGTGCCAGCAGCTGGGGGGACAGTAACACTGAAGCTTTCTTT; cdr3_aa: CASSWGDSNTEAFF
j_call: TRBJ1-4; v_call: TRBV6-1; clone_size: many; d_call: NA; cdr3_nt: TGTGCCAGCAGCCGAACCGGGACAACTAATGAAAAACTGTTTTTT; cdr3_aa: CASSRTGTTNEKLFF
j_call: TRBJ1-2; v_call: TRBV12-3/TRBV12-4; clone_size: many; d_call: NA; cdr3_nt: TGTGCCAGCAGTTTAGCGGGGCAGGGGTATGGCTACACCTTC; cdr3_aa: CASSLAGQGYGYTF
j_call: TRBJ1-2; v_call: TRBV9; clone_size: many; d_call: NA; cdr3_nt: TGTGCCAGCAGCGCCGTCCGGGTCGGATACTATGGCTACACCTTC; cdr3_aa: CASSAVRVGYYGYTF
j_call: TRBJ1-2; v_call: TRBV27; clone_size: NA; d_call: TRBD1; cdr3_nt: TGTGCCAGCAGTTGGGACAGGGTTGGCTACACCTTC; cdr3_aa: CASSWDRVGYTF
j_call: TRBJ2-2; v_call: TRBV20-1; clone_size: many; d_call: NA; cdr3_nt: TGCAGTGCTAGTATCTTGAGAAGCACCGGGGAGCTGTTTTTT; cdr3_aa: CSASILRSTGELFF
j_call: TRBJ1-2; v_call: TRBV4-3; clone_size: NA; d_call: NA; cdr3_nt: TGCGCCAGCAGCCAAGACGCCCCCCCCGATAACGTCCATGGCTACACCTTC; cdr3_aa: CASSQDAPPDNVHGYTF
j_call: TRBJ1-1; v_call: TRBV7-2; clone_size: many; d_call: NA; cdr3_nt: TGTGCCAGCAGCTTGGACCTCGTGGGGGGAACTGAAGCTTTCTTT; cdr3_aa: CASSLDLVGGTEAFF
j_call: TRBJ2-5; v_call: TRBV10-3; clone_size: many; d_call: NA; cdr3_nt: TGTGCCATCAGTGAGTCAGAGACCCAGTACTTC; cdr3_aa: CAISESETQYF
j_call: TRBJ2-7; v_call: TRBV5-6; clone_size: many; d_call: TRBD2; cdr3_nt: TGTGCCAGCAGCTTGGCTAGCGGTCGCTGGCGCTCCTACGAGCAGTACTTC; cdr3_aa: CASSLASGRWRSYEQYF
j_call: TRBJ1-3; v_call: TRBV7-3; clone_size: many; d_call: NA; cdr3_nt: TGTGCCAGCAGCATAACCGGGACCGGCTCTGGAAACACCATATATTTT; cdr3_aa: CASSITGTGSGNTIYF
j_call: TRBJ1-1; v_call: TRBV2; clone_size: many; d_call: TRBD1; cdr3_nt: TGTGCCAGCAGGGACAGGGAAGGGAACACTGAAGCTTTCTTT; cdr3_aa: CASRDREGNTEAFF
j_call: TRBJ2-2; v_call: TRBV2; clone_size: many; d_call: NA; cdr3_nt: TGTGCCAGCAGGTCGGGGACTGTCACCGGGGAGCTGTTTTTT; cdr3_aa: CASRSGTVTGELFF
j_call: TRBJ2-6; v_call: TRBV12-3/TRBV12-4; clone_size: many; d_call: NA; cdr3_nt: TGTGCCAGCAGTGGGATCAGGGGGGCCAACGTCCTGACTTTC; cdr3_aa: CASSGIRGANVLTF
j_call: TRBJ2-1; v_call: TRBV5-1; clone_size: many; d_call: NA; cdr3_nt: TGCGCCAGCAGCTTGCCCCTCGGCGGGGCGACCTACAATGAGCAGTTCTTC; cdr3_aa: CASSLPLGGATYNEQFF
j_call: TRBJ1-2; v_call: TRBV20-1; clone_size: many; d_call: NA; cdr3_nt: TGCAGTGCTTCCGTTAGGGAAGGCTACACCTTC; cdr3_aa: CSASVREGYTF
j_call: TRBJ1-1; v_call: TRBV6-2/TRBV6-3; clone_size: NA; d_call: NA; cdr3_nt: TGTGCCAGTACTGAGTGGCCTGACACTGAAGCTTTCTTT; cdr3_aa: CASTEWPDTEAFF
j_call: TRBJ1-1; v_call: TRBV5-1; clone_size: many; d_call: NA; cdr3_nt: TGCGCCAGCAGCTTGGACAGGGCCCCGAACACTGAAGCTTTCTTT; cdr3_aa: CASSLDRAPNTEAFF
j_call: TRBJ2-1; v_call: TRBV5-1; clone_size: many; d_call: TRBD2; cdr3_nt: TGCGCCAGCAGCTTGGCCGCGGGGGGCGGGTCCTACAATGAGCAGTTCTTC; cdr3_aa: CASSLAAGGGSYNEQFF
j_call: TRBJ2-1; v_call: TRBV2; clone_size: few; d_call: NA; cdr3_nt: TGTGCCAGCAGTGAAGCGCTAGGGGGGCATGAGCAGTTCTTC; cdr3_aa: CASSEALGGHEQFF
j_call: TRBJ2-7; v_call: TRBV5-5; clone_size: many; d_call: NA; cdr3_nt: TGTGCCAGCAGCCCCAGCTTGGGTCCCTACGAGCAGTACTTC; cdr3_aa: CASSPSLGPYEQYF
j_call: TRBJ2-1; v_call: TRBV6-2/TRBV6-3; clone_size: many; d_call: NA; cdr3_nt: TGTGCCAGCAGCCGCCTGGGGGTTAGCGCCACAATGAGCTCCTACAATGAGCAGTTCTTC; cdr3_aa: CASSRLGVSATMSSYNEQFF
j_call: TRBJ1-2; v_call: TRBV5-1; clone_size: many; d_call: TRBD1; cdr3_nt: TGCGCCAGCAGCTTTGGGGACAGGGGGCTTGGCTACACCTTC; cdr3_aa: CASSFGDRGLGYTF
j_call: TRBJ1-6; v_call: TRBV5-1; clone_size: many; d_call: TRBD1; cdr3_nt: TGCGCCAGCAGCGACAGGGGTGTAACCCTCCACTTT; cdr3_aa: CASSDRGVTLHF
j_call: TRBJ2-1; v_call: TRBV7-9; clone_size: many; d_call: TRBD2; cdr3_nt: TGTGCCAGCAGCTTCGATTTGTTTGGAGCGGGGGCCGGTGAGCAGTTCTTC; cdr3_aa: CASSFDLFGAGAGEQFF
j_call: TRBJ2-7; v_call: TRBV5-5; clone_size: many; d_call: TRBD1; cdr3_nt: TGTGCCAGCAGCATAGCGACAGGGGCGGCCTACGAGCAGTACTTC; cdr3_aa: CASSIATGAAYEQYF
j_call: TRBJ2-7; v_call: TRBV3-1; clone_size: many; d_call: NA; cdr3_nt: TGTGCCAGCAGCCAAGCCTTGGGCACCTCCTACGAGCAGTACTTC; cdr3_aa: CASSQALGTSYEQYF
j_call: TRBJ1-5; v_call: TRBV20-1; clone_size: NA; d_call: NA; cdr3_nt: TGCAGTGCCAGCTATAGCAATCAGCCCCAGCATTTT; cdr3_aa: CSASYSNQPQHF
j_call: TRBJ1-5; v_call: TRBV11-2; clone_size: many; d_call: NA; cdr3_nt: TGTGCCAGCAGCAGGGGGACAAACAATCAGCCCCAGCATTTT; cdr3_aa: CASSRGTNNQPQHF
j_call: TRBJ1-5; v_call: TRBV7-6; clone_size: once; d_call: NA; cdr3_nt: TGTGCCAGCAGCCCCACGACCGGTCAGCCCCAGCATTTT; cdr3_aa: CASSPTTGQPQHF
j_call: TRBJ1-3; v_call: TRBV7-9; clone_size: many; d_call: NA; cdr3_nt: TGTGCCAGCAGCCCTAGGGGGGCTGACACCATATATTTT; cdr3_aa: CASSPRGADTIYF